This TCR beta chain emerged from a study of beta chain features in type 1 diabetes. Overall study: Examination of sorted cells across all samples involved more than 100,000,000 cells. General study findings and limits: Researchers report that Type 1 diabetes patients had moderately but significantly shorter TCRB CDR3s across all four CD4+ subsets. In the patient group, naive, central memory and Treg TCRB repertoires seemed more alike than in the healthy donor group.

This clone has only a few counts. Antigen: not known. Other DNA sequences in the same sample also yield this CDR3. The entirety of the isolated RNA underwent reverse transcription, so expressed TCRB transcripts were sequenced. Libraries were prepared by immunoSEQ multiplex PCR; TCRdb keeps only in-frame clonotypes and omits some of them. The sample contains about 360,000 clones, roughly 12% of which appear only once. The CDR3 contains 13 residues. With 2 bases removed from V and 5 bases from J, the gap between germline ends came to 9 bases. Germline CDR1 MNHEY, CDR2 SVGAGI. This TCR was recovered from a man aged 18 to 29 in good health. Material for sequencing was naive CD4+ T cells from blood. The rearrangement joins TRBV6-5 to TRBJ1-1; weak D call: TRBD1 (5 bases). CDR3 nucleotides: TGTGCCAGCAGTTACAGGGGTGGAACTGAAGCTTTCTTT. Translating gives CASSYRGGTEAFF.